The present T cell receptor (beta chain) was sequenced within a study of CD8 T cells in Susac syndrome. Regarding this clonotype: Its cognate antigen is unknown.

Points from the study as a whole: As the study acknowledged, the number of individuals who were part of its TCR sequencing and HLA analysis was relatively small.

With random hexamers, reverse transcription was performed on about 0.5 to 1 ug of RNA. A multiplex approach, immunoSEQ multiplex PCR, amplified TCR beta CDR3 across 54 Vbeta and 13 Jbeta. TCRdb redid the calling of the immunoSEQ multiplex PCR reads with MiXCR, one entry per CDR3 protein. Of 330,000 or so distinct CDR3 sequences listed, 65% to 90% are singletons. CD8+ and CD4+ blood T cells underwent TCR beta sequencing. Germline V gene sequence: CDR1 MDHEN, CDR2 SYDVKM. This CDR3 comprises 17 residues. V was pared by 7 bases and J by 5 bases, with 26 bases between. Input material: CD8+ T cells from PBMCs. The receptor's source is a human donor with multiple sclerosis. The chain employs TRBV28 and TRBJ2-5; tentative D call: TRBD1 (7 bases). The CDR3 region has the DNA TGTGCCAGCACCAACCTCAGGGGGGCCCCAGGGGATGAGACCCAGTACTTC. Translation: CASTNLRGAPGDETQYF.